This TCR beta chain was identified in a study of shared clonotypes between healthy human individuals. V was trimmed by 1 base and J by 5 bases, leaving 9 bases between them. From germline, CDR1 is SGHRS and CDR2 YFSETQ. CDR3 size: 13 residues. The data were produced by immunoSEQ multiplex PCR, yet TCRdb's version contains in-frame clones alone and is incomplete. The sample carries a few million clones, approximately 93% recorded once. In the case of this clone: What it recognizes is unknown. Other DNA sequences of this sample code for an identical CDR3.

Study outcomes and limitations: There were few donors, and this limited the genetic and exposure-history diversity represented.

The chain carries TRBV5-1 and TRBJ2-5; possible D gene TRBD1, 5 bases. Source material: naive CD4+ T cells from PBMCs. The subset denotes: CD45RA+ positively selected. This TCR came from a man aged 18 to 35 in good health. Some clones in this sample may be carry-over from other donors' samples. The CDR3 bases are TGCGCCAGCAGCTTGATAGGGGTTGAGACCCAGTACTTC. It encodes CASSLIGVETQYF. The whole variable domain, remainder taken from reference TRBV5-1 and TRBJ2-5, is KAGVTQTPRYLIKTRGQQVTLSCSPISGHRSVSWYQQTPGQGLQFLFEYFSETQRNKGNFPGRFSGRQFSNSRSEMNVSTLELGDSALYLCASSLIGVETQYFGPGTRLLVL.